Below are 8 T cell receptor beta chains sequenced from a single sample in a study of vaccination effects on CD4 cells after COVID-19. Only in-frame clones appear in the TCRdb table, and some are missing; sequencing was by immunoSEQ multiplex PCR. The sample carries roughly 64,000 clones, approximately 72% recorded once. Once cultured for approximately ten days, the cells underwent separation to obtain CD4+ T cells. These receptors have no identified antigens. This sample comprised CD4+ T cells from PBMCs cultured without peptide, obtained before COVID-19 vaccination. These receptors all stem from a human donor who had a prior SARS-CoV-2 infection.

Regarding this clone: At the DNA level, this CDR3 is encoded by other sequences in the same sample as well. CDR3: CASSLEGDTQYF. The CDR3, as DNA: TGCGCCAGCAGCTTGGAGGGAGATACGCAGTATTTT. This sequence joins TRBV5-1 and TRBJ2-3; no clear D gene. The CDR3 has 12 residues. Trimming cost V 0 bases and J 5 bases, with 4 bases left between them. The germline CDR1 and CDR2 sequences are SGHRS and YFSETQ.

J is TRBJ2-7 and V is TRBV5-1; no firm D call. V was pared by 0 bases and J by 1 base, with 8 bases between. Germline lookup yields CDR1 SGHRS and CDR2 YFSETQ. This CDR3 contains 14 residues. This chain's CDR3 is CASSLVLKSYEQYF. In DNA form, the CDR3 reads TGCGCCAGCAGCTTGGTCCTAAAGTCCTACGAGCAGTACTTC.

J is TRBJ2-3 and V is TRBV7-3, with 8 nucleotides matching TRBD2. The V segment lost 2 bases and the J segment 5 bases; nucleotides outside the gene matches: 3. Germline V lookup: CDR1 SGHTA, CDR2 FQGTGA. The CDR3 totals 14 residues. CDR3 residues: CASSLDSGIDTQYF. For the CDR3, the DNA is TGTGCCAGCAGCTTAGATAGCGGGATAGATACGCAGTATTTT.

This clone was detected once. The chain links TRBV11-3 to TRBJ2-3; 7 bases are shared with TRBD2. Trimming removed 1 base from V and 0 bases from J; junction bases left unmatched: 4. The CDR3 length is 16 residues. Germline lookup yields CDR1 SGHNT and CDR2 YENEEA. CDR3 sequence: CASSLGVAGSTDTQYF. In nucleotides, the CDR3 is TGTGCCAGCAGCTTAGGGGTAGCGGGCAGCACAGATACGCAGTATTTT.

The rearrangement links TRBV4-2 to TRBJ1-5, with no clear D. V was cut by 4 bases and J by 0 bases, with 13 bases left in between. This CDR3 has 16 residues. The germline V gene has CDR1 LGHNA and CDR2 YNFKEQ. The CDR3 here is CASSPFSTVSNQPQHF. The CDR3 nucleotides read TGTGCCAGCAGCCCCTTTTCCACGGTTAGCAATCAGCCCCAGCATTTT.

This chain connects TRBV3-1 (or the pseudogene TRBV3-2) to TRBJ1-2; weak D call: TRBD1 (6 bases). Between the trimmed V and J ends, which lost 3 bases and 8 bases, there was a span of 19 bases. The CDR3 runs 15 residues. Germline-derived CDR1 and CDR2 are LGHDT and YNNKEL (reference sequence). The CDR3 DNA follows: TGTGCCAGCAGCCATAGAAGTCAGGGGTTGGGCGGCTACACCTTC. Translation: CASSHRSQGLGGYTF.

V gene TRBV4-3 combines with J gene TRBJ2-6, with D perhaps matching TRBD2 (6 bases). V was pared by 4 bases and J by 4 bases, with 11 bases between. The CDR3 consists of 15 residues. The germline V gene encodes CDR1 LGHNA and CDR2 YSLEER. Here the CDR3 DNA reads TGCGCCAGCAGCCTCGATGCGGGAGGGGCCAACGTCCTGACTTTC. Its translation: CASSLDAGGANVLTF.

The chain employs TRBV19 and TRBJ1-2; D might be TRBD1 (5 bases). The CDR3 has 13 residues. Trimming removed 8 bases from V and 3 bases from J, with 13 bases in between. Germline V lookup: CDR1 LNHDA, CDR2 SQIVND (reference sequence). The CDR3 DNA sequence: TGTGCCAGTTCCCAGGGAGTCTACTATGGCTACACCTTC. Its protein product is CASSQGVYYGYTF.